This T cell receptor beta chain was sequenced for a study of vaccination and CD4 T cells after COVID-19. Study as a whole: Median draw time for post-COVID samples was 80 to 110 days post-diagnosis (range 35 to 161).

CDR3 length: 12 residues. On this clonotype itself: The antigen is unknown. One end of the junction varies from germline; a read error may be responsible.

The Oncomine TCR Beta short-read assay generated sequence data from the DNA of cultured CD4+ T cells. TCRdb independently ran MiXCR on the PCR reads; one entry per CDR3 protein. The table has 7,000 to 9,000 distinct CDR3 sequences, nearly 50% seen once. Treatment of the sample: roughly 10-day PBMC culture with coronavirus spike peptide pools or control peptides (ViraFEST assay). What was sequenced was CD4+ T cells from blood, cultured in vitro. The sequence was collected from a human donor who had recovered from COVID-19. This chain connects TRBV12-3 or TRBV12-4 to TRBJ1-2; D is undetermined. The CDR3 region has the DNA TGTGCCAGCAGTTTAAGTGGCGGCTCCCTGGATTTC. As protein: CASSLSGGSLDF.